Following are 14 T cell receptor beta chains from one sample sequenced in a study. MiXCR, applied by TCRdb to the 5' RACE reads, yields one record per CDR3 protein. The sample lists about 23,000 distinct CDR3 sequences, around 30% occurring once. Material for sequencing was tumor-infiltrating naive CD4+ T cells sorted from the breast tumor. The subset is: naive CD4+ T cells, CD4+CD45RA+CD25-. The source is a female donor with breast cancer.

On this clonotype itself: One junction end disagrees with the germline gene, perhaps due to a read error. The V and J genes are TRBV5-1 and TRBJ1-1; D may be TRBD1 (6 bases). CDR3 length: 14 residues. Looked up from germline, CDR1 is SGHRS and CDR2 is YFSETQ. CDR3: CASSLAGHHNEALF. The CDR3 coding sequence is TGCGCCAGCAGCTTGGCGGGACATCACAATGAAGCTCTCTTT.

This chain links TRBV5-4 with TRBJ2-7, with TRBD2 matching 8 bases. The CDR3 extends over 14 amino acids. The junction had 10 bases not matched to a gene; V was cut back by 9 bases and J by 2 bases. Germline V gene lookup returns CDR1 SGHNT and CDR2 YYREEE (reference sequence). The CDR3 sequence is CATQRASGPYEQYF. The CDR3 nucleotides read TGTGCCACCCAGCGGGCTAGCGGGCCCTACGAGCAGTACTTC.

This clonotype is deemed medium-sized. The chain is built from TRBV12-3 or TRBV12-4 and TRBJ1-5; D remains unclear. CDR3 length: 13 amino acids. Trimming stripped 2 bases from V and 6 bases from J, with 8 bases between. CDR3: CASSLSGSQPQHF. DNA of the CDR3: TGTGCCAGCAGTTTATCCGGCAGTCAGCCCCAGCATTTT.

This clonotype has a single count. The chain recombines TRBV4-1 with TRBJ1-1; the D gene is possibly TRBD1 (5 bases). Germline V CDR1 and CDR2: MGHRA, YSYEKL. The CDR3 length is 14 residues. Deletions cut 0 bases from V and 10 bases from J, with 15 bases between. CDR3 DNA sequence: TGCGCCAGCAGCCAAGATCAGGGTTACTTGGGAGCTTTCTTT. Translation gives CASSQDQGYLGAFF.

The chain employs TRBV6-2 or TRBV6-3 and TRBJ2-1; 12 nucleotides agree with TRBD2. This CDR3 contains 14 residues. Germline CDR1 MNHEY, CDR2 SVGEGT. V trimming: 0 bases; J trimming: 10 bases; junction bases outside the gene matches: 1. For the CDR3, the DNA is TGTGCCAGCAGTTACTCCGGACTAGCGGGAGAGCAGTTCTTC. Protein sequence: CASSYSGLAGEQFF.

This clonotype came up many times. The CDR3 nucleotides are TGTGCCAGCAGCTCAAACGGAAGGACTAGCTCCTACGAGCAGTACTTC. It codes for CASSSNGRTSSYEQYF. This chain uses TRBV7-3 with TRBJ2-7; 7 bases align to TRBD2. The CDR3 runs 16 residues. Trimming at V came to 4 bases and at J to 0 bases, leaving 9 bases not matched to a gene. From germline, CDR1 is SGHTA and CDR2 FQGTGA.

Details on this clonotype: A much larger clone is a single base away; this may be a read error. The chain is built from TRBV2 and TRBJ1-2; D perhaps matches TRBD1 (5 bases). This CDR3 has 13 amino acids. V shed 7 bases and J shed 4 bases, with 13 bases lying between them. CDR1 is SNHLY, CDR2 FYNNEI, per germline. The CDR3 reads CASNRGSLYGYTF. Here the CDR3 DNA reads TGTGCCAGCAACCGGGGCAGCCTCTATGGCTACACCTTC.

For this clonotype: It may be a read error: a sequence one base away is much more abundant. The chain couples TRBV29-1 to TRBJ2-1; tentative D call: TRBD1 (6 bases). V was clipped by 7 bases and J by 13 bases, with 14 bases between them. CDR1 and CDR2 from the germline V gene are SQVTM and ANQGSEA. The CDR3 is 10 amino acids. The CDR3 is CSAGVRLQFF. CDR3 nucleotides: TGCAGCGCAGGGGTTAGACTCCAGTTCTTC.

This clonotype occurred many times. This rearrangement joins TRBV12-3 or TRBV12-4 to TRBJ1-5; a possible D gene is TRBD1 (6 bases). The V gene lost 7 bases and the J gene lost 6 bases, with 16 bases spanning the gap. CDR3 length equals 14 residues. As DNA, the CDR3 is TGTGCCAGCAACTTGGGGGGGCTCGGTCAGCCCCAGCATTTT. Protein product: CASNLGGLGQPQHF.

This clonotype showed up many times. In nucleotides, the CDR3 is TGTGCCAGCAGCTTAGGGGCGGGGCTGAACACTGAAGCTTTCTTT. Residues: CASSLGAGLNTEAFF. The chain carries TRBV7-8 and TRBJ1-1; D is perhaps TRBD1 (5 bases). V dropped 1 base and J dropped 0 bases, with 9 bases sitting between them. Germline loops: CDR1 SGHVS, CDR2 FQNEAQ. The CDR3 consists of 15 residues.

This clonotype was detected many times. The chain combines TRBV19 with TRBJ1-1; no clear D. V lost 11 bases, J lost 5 bases, and 15 bases lay in between. Germline assignment: CDR1 LNHDA and CDR2 SQIVND (reference sequence). This CDR3 spans 12 amino acids. CDR3 sequence (DNA): TGTGCCTGCCCCGGCAGGCTGACTGAAGCTTTCTTT. Translated, it gives CACPGRLTEAFF.

This clonotype was detected ten times or more. V is TRBV20-1 and J is TRBJ2-1; D perhaps matches TRBD2 (6 bases). The CDR3 totals 12 residues. Germline loops: CDR1 DFQATT, CDR2 SNEGSKA (reference sequence). Trimming pared 6 bases from V and 7 bases from J, leaving 13 bases between. CDR3 sequence (DNA): TGCAGTGCAAAGGGACTGGGGAATGAGCAGTTCTTC. Protein: CSAKGLGNEQFF.

Remarks on this clonotype: A much bigger clone sits one base away, suggesting this may be a read error. For the CDR3, the DNA is TGTGCCAGCAGCACCAGAGGAGGAGACTCCAACACTGAAGCTTTCTTT. The encoded protein is CASSTRGGDSNTEAFF. V and J are TRBV7-9 and TRBJ1-1, with D unresolved. The CDR3 is 16 residues long. Trimming pared 5 bases from V and 2 bases from J, leaving 18 bases between. The germline V gene has CDR1 SEHNR and CDR2 FQNEAQ (reference sequence).

The chain links TRBV7-6 to TRBJ1-3; perhaps TRBD1 as D (5 bases). This CDR3 is 14 amino acids long. Germline V gene sequence: CDR1 SGHVS, CDR2 FNYEAQ. V gave up 6 bases and J gave up 2 bases, with 11 bases separating them. CDR3 DNA: TGTGCCAGCAGTCCGGGGGGAGCTGGAAACACCATATATTTT. It yields the protein CASSPGGAGNTIYF.